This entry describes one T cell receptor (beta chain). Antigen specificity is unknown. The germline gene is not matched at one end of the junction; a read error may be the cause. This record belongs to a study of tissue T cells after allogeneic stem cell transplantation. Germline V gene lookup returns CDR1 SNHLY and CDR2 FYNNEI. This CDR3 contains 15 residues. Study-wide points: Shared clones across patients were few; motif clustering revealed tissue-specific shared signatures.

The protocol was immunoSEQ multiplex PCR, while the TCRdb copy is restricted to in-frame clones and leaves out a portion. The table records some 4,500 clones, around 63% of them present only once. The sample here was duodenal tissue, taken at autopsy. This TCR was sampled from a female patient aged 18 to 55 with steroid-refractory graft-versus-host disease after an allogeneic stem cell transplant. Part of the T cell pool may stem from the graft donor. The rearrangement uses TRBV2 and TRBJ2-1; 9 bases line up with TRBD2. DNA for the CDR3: TGTGCCAGCATATGGGCGGGGGGGCCCTATAATGAGCAGTTCTTC. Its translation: CASIWAGGPYNEQFF.